This T cell receptor beta chain stems from a study of shared clonotypes between healthy human individuals. From germline, CDR1 is LNHNV and CDR2 YYDKDF (reference sequence). The J segment lost 5 bases and the V segment lost 2 bases, leaving 5 bases of the junction unmatched. The CDR3 spans 15 residues. The repertoire was sequenced with immunoSEQ multiplex PCR; TCRdb's copy has only in-frame clones and lacks some. The sample shows 1,400,000 or so clones, less than 99% of them seen only once. This clonotype was sampled from a man aged 25-40 years in good health. The chain links TRBV15 to TRBJ2-1; TRBD1 matches at 8 bases. Sample: naive CD4+ T cells sorted from blood. Subset here: CD45RA+ positively selected. CDR3 protein: CATSRRTGMNNEQFF. CDR3 nucleotides: TGTGCCACCAGCAGAAGGACAGGGATGAACAATGAGCAGTTCTTC.